Each of the 17 T cell receptor beta chains below was sequenced from the same sample in a study of T cell repertoires in cytomegalovirus infection. TCRdb recomputed calls from the reads with MiXCR, one row per CDR3 protein. Among about 830,000 distinct CDR3 sequences listed, 32% were seen once. Their antigen targets remain unknown. Sequencing was performed on cultured CD8+ T cells from PBMCs, taken from culture after CMV antigen stimulation. The receptors were gathered from a human donor in good health (CMV status not recorded). Some clones in this sample may be carry-over from other donors' samples.

This clonotype was seen at least ten times. The V gene is TRBV7-9, the J gene TRBJ1-1; 7 positions agree with TRBD1. Looked up from germline, CDR1 is SEHNR and CDR2 is FQNEAQ (reference sequence). V lost 5 bases to trimming and J lost 8 bases; unmatched junction nucleotides: 2. The CDR3 is 11 amino acids. CDR3 nucleotides: TGTGCCAGCAGCCCGACAGGGGAAGCTTTCTTT. Its translation: CASSPTGEAFF.

As concerns this clonotype: A junction end diverges from the germline sequence, so it may reflect a read error. The chain uses TRBV10-3 and TRBJ2-7; 9 bases agree with TRBD1. Germline V CDR1 and CDR2: ENHRY, SYGVKD. This CDR3 region has 14 residues. CDR3 DNA sequence: TGTTCCATCAGTGAGCCCTGGACAGGGGTCGAGCAGTACTTC. Translation gives CSISEPWTGVEQYF.

For this clonotype: A much larger clone differs from this one at a single base, so this may be a read error. The V and J genes are TRBV7-8 and TRBJ2-2, with 9 bases lining up with TRBD1. This CDR3 region has 18 residues. Germline V CDR1 and CDR2: SGHVS, FQNEAQ. The DNA for the CDR3 is TGTGCCAGCAGCCCGAGACGTTTGACAGGGGGAAACACCGGGGAGCAGTTTTTT. Amino acids: CASSPRRLTGGNTGEQFF. The variable domain in full, completed from reference TRBV7-8 and TRBJ2-2, reads GAGVSQSPRYKVAKRGQDVALRCDPISGHVSLFWYQQALGQGPEFLTYFQNEAQLDKSGLPSDRFFAERPEGSVSTLKIQRTQQEDSAVYLCASSPRRLTGGNTGEQFFGEGSRLTVL.

This clonotype was found a few times. The chain carries TRBV12-3 or TRBV12-4 and TRBJ1-1; 8 bases fit TRBD1. CDR3 size: 13 residues. Trimming at V came to 6 bases and at J to 3 bases, leaving 3 bases not matched to a gene. CDR3 in DNA: TGTGCCAGCAGGCAACAGGGGGACACTGAAGCTTTCTTT. This sequence encodes CASRQQGDTEAFF.

This clonotype appeared a few times. The gene calls are TRBV6-1 and TRBJ1-1, with TRBD1 identical over 7 bases. Germline V gives CDR1 MNHNS, CDR2 SASEGT. J was trimmed by 4 bases and V by 7 bases; bases with no gene match: 12. This CDR3 has 15 amino acids. CDR3 bases: TGTGCCAGCAAACAGGGGTCCTTTGGTTTCACTGAAGCTTTCTTT. Translating gives CASKQGSFGFTEAFF.

This clonotype was found many times. This chain connects TRBV7-8 to TRBJ2-1, with D perhaps matching TRBD1 or TRBD2 (6 bases each). Per germline, CDR1 SGHVS and CDR2 FQNEAQ. There are 14 residues in the CDR3. CDR3 in amino acids: CATESQGGGNEQFF. The CDR3 coding sequence is TGTGCAACGGAGTCACAGGGAGGTGGCAATGAGCAGTTCTTC.

The V gene is TRBV28, the J gene TRBJ1-2; D not certain. Trimming removed 9 bases at V and 2 bases at J, with 10 bases between. The CDR3 sequence is 12 residues long. From germline, CDR1 is MDHEN and CDR2 SYDVKM. The CDR3 sequence is CASKTPNYGYTF. The CDR3 DNA sequence: TGTGCCAGTAAAACACCGAACTATGGCTACACCTTC.

The sample holds a few counts of this clonotype. The chain joins TRBV7-6 to TRBJ2-1, with D perhaps TRBD1 (6 bases). Trimming shortened V by 3 bases and J by 3 bases, and 15 bases separated the two germline ends. The CDR3 covers 16 residues. The germline gives CDR1 SGHVS, CDR2 FNYEAQ. CDR3 bases: TGTGCCAGCAGCTTTATTCAAGGGGGTCTCTACAATGAGCAGTTCTTC. Its translation: CASSFIQGGLYNEQFF. Variable domain in full (rest from reference TRBV7-6 and TRBJ2-1): GAGVSQSPRYKVTKRGQDVALRCDPISGHVSLYWYRQALGQGPEFLTYFNYEAQQDKSGLPNDRFSAERPEGSISTLTIQRTEQRDSAMYRCASSFIQGGLYNEQFFGPGTRLTVL.

This clonotype was recorded at least ten times. The chain joins TRBV7-2 to TRBJ1-2; a weak D match, TRBD1 (6 bases). CDR1 and CDR2 from the germline V gene are SGHTA and FQGNSA. The V end was cut by 5 bases, the J end by 4 bases, with 17 bases between. This CDR3 has 15 amino acids. DNA for the CDR3: TGTGCCAGCAGCCCAATACAGGGTTCAATCTATGGCTACACCTTC. This encodes CASSPIQGSIYGYTF.

The chain combines TRBV27 with TRBJ2-2; D is uncertain. Trimming took 1 base from V and 0 from J, leaving 6 bases between them. The CDR3 is made up of 15 amino acids. Germline values: CDR1 MNHEY, CDR2 SMNVEV (reference sequence). The CDR3 DNA reads as TGTGCCAGCAGTTTATTGGGCACGAACACCGGGGAGCTGTTTTTT. It is translated as CASSLLGTNTGELFF.

The chain carries TRBV6-1 and TRBJ1-2; D gene uncertain. The germline V gene has CDR1 MNHNS and CDR2 SASEGT. Between the trimmed V and J ends, which lost 1 base and 6 bases, there was a span of 21 bases. The CDR3 sequence is 17 residues long. CDR3 region: CASSEVQVLPEENGYTF. CDR3 DNA sequence: TGTGCCAGCAGTGAAGTACAAGTCTTGCCAGAGGAAAATGGCTACACCTTC.

This clonotype was detected ten times or more. V usage is TRBV7-6 and J usage is TRBJ1-1, with D perhaps matching TRBD1 (5 bases). Germline CDR1 is SGHVS and CDR2 is FNYEAQ. Trimming stripped 5 bases from V and 3 bases from J, with 13 bases between. The CDR3 is made up of 14 amino acids. CDR3 in DNA: TGTGCCAGCAGCGCCGGGACCTTAGACACTGAAGCTTTCTTT. It encodes CASSAGTLDTEAFF.

Comment on this clonotype: One junction end disagrees with the germline gene, perhaps due to a read error. CDR3 protein: CASSFLGAEETQNF. CDR3 nucleotides: TGTGCCAGCAGCTTCTTGGGGGCAGAAGAGACCCAGAACTTC. V is TRBV11-3 and J is TRBJ2-5, with TRBD1 as a possible D gene (6 bases). The germline CDR1 and CDR2 sequences are SGHNT and YENEEA. There are 14 residues in the CDR3.

This clonotype turned up a few times. The rearrangement joins TRBV7-8 to TRBJ2-1, with 7 nucleotides matching TRBD2. V lost 8 bases to trimming and J lost 0 bases; unmatched junction nucleotides: 1. The CDR3 contains 13 residues. From germline, CDR1 is SGHVS and CDR2 FQNEAQ. The CDR3 loop is CASGTTSYNEQFF. The CDR3 nucleotides read TGTGCCAGCGGGACTACCTCCTACAATGAGCAGTTCTTC.

V usage is TRBV9 and J usage is TRBJ1-5; D perhaps matches TRBD1 (6 bases). This CDR3 is built from 14 residues. V gave up 6 bases and J gave up 0 bases, with 10 bases separating them. The germline gives CDR1 SGDLS, CDR2 YYNGEE. The CDR3 nucleotides read TGTGCCAGCAACCAGGGGTCTAGCAATCAGCCCCAGCATTTT. Translation: CASNQGSSNQPQHF.

This clonotype was counted only a few times. The chain carries TRBV6-1 and TRBJ2-5; the D gene is possibly TRBD1 (6 bases). V lost 5 bases to trimming and J lost 5 bases, with 12 bases between them. The germline V gene encodes CDR1 MNHNS and CDR2 SASEGT. CDR3 length: 13 amino acids. CDR3 coding DNA: TGTGCCAGCAGTTCGAACAGGGTTGAGACCCAGTACTTC. Its translation: CASSSNRVETQYF.

The chain recombines TRBV28 with TRBJ2-2; D perhaps matches TRBD1 (6 bases). CDR3 length equals 18 residues. Germline V gene sequence: CDR1 MDHEN, CDR2 SYDVKM. V gave up 7 bases and J gave up 0 bases, with 21 bases separating them. CDR3 amino acids: CASTPLPGQYANTGELFF. The CDR3 DNA is TGTGCCAGCACCCCCTTGCCTGGACAGTACGCGAACACCGGGGAGCTGTTTTTT.